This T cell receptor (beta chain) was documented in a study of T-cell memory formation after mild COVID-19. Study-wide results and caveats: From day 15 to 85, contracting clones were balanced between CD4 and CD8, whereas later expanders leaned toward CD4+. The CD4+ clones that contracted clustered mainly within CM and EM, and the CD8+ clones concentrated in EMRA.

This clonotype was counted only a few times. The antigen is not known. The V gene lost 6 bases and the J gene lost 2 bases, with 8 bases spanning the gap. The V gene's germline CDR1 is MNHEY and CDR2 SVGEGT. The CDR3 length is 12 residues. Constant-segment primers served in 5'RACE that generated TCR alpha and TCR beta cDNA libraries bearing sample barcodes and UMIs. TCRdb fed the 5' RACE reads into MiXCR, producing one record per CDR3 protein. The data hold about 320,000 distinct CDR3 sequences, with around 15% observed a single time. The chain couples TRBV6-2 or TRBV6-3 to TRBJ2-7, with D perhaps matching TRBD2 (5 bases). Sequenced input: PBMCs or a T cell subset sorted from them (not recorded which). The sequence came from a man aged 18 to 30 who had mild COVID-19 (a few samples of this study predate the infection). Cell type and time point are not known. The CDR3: CASSSGTYEQYF. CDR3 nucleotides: TGTGCCAGCAGCTCGGGAACCTACGAGCAGTACTTC.